One sample yielded the 27 T cell receptor beta chains listed below, sequenced in a study of blood T cell repertoires in COVID-19. Method: immunoSEQ multiplex PCR; TCRdb's copy keeps in-frame clones and lacks some. The table records 110,000 to 150,000 clones, approximately 80% of them present only once. The sample consisted of PBMCs or T cells enriched from blood (not recorded which). The receptors were sampled from a young woman who had been exposed to COVID-19.

V gene TRBV5-1 combines with J gene TRBJ2-1; tentative D call: TRBD2 (5 bases). The CDR3 has 13 residues. Germline V lookup: CDR1 SGHRS, CDR2 YFSETQ. V dropped 0 bases and J dropped 7 bases, with 8 bases sitting between them. This CDR3 reads CASSLGGPNEQFF. As DNA, the CDR3 is TGCGCCAGCAGCTTGGGAGGGCCAAATGAGCAGTTCTTC.

The chain uses TRBV28 and TRBJ2-1; 10 positions agree with TRBD2. Germline V CDR1 and CDR2: MDHEN, SYDVKM. The V segment lost 6 bases and the J segment 6 bases; nucleotides outside the gene matches: 11. The CDR3 has 16 amino acids. In DNA form, the CDR3 reads TGTGCCAGCAGCGCAATAACTAGCGGGAAGCTCAATGAGCAGTTCTTC. This encodes CASSAITSGKLNEQFF.

The chain uses TRBV2 and TRBJ2-1; tentative D call: TRBD2 (6 bases). CDR1 and CDR2 (germline): SNHLY, FYNNEI. V lost 3 bases and J lost 6, with 12 bases in between. There are 14 residues in the CDR3. The CDR3 region has the DNA TGTGCCAGCAGTGATCGGAGGGGAACCAATGAGCAGTTCTTC. Translating it yields CASSDRRGTNEQFF.

V gene TRBV28 combines with J gene TRBJ1-2; 12 bases map to TRBD1. Germline trimming cut 5 bases from V and 8 bases from J; bases unmatched to any gene: 15. The CDR3 has 17 amino acids. The germline V gene encodes CDR1 MDHEN and CDR2 SYDVKM. CDR3 amino acids: CASSPIKPGQGAMGYTF. The CDR3 DNA sequence: TGTGCCAGCAGTCCTATTAAACCGGGACAGGGGGCGATGGGCTACACCTTC.

J is TRBJ2-7 and V is TRBV28; 12 bases match TRBD1. Germline CDR1 is MDHEN and CDR2 is SYDVKM. The V segment lost 7 bases and the J segment 3 bases; nucleotides outside the gene matches: 7. This CDR3 is built from 15 residues. The CDR3 region has the DNA TGTGCCAGCACTGGTGGGACAGGGGGCTACTACGAGCAGTACTTC. Translation: CASTGGTGGYYEQYF.

The CDR3 DNA reads as TGTGCCAGCTCACCGCTCCGACAGGGGGCTGGTAGATACGAGCAGTACTTC. Amino acids: CASSPLRQGAGRYEQYF. The chain couples TRBV18 to TRBJ2-7, with 10 bases fitting TRBD1. The CDR3 loop spans 17 amino acids. CDR1 KGHSH and CDR2 LQKENI come from the germline V gene. V gave up 3 bases and J gave up 4 bases; unmatched junction bases: 12.

The rearrangement links TRBV2 to TRBJ2-1; TRBD1 aligns across 10 bases. This CDR3 spans 14 amino acids. V was pared by 8 bases and J by 7 bases, with 8 bases of the junction left unmatched. CDR1 SNHLY and CDR2 FYNNEI come from the germline V gene. As DNA, the CDR3 is TGTGCCAGCGGGGTGGACAGGGGGTGGAATGAGCAGTTCTTC. It translates to CASGVDRGWNEQFF.

This chain uses TRBV29-1 with TRBJ2-3; 7 bases line up with TRBD2. Germline V gives CDR1 SQVTM, CDR2 ANQGSEA. The CDR3 covers 15 residues. With V trimmed by 4 bases and J by 0 bases, 7 bases remained unmatched. As DNA, the CDR3 is TGCAGCGTTGGCGGGAGTGGCTTTAGCACAGATACGCAGTATTTT. Protein: CSVGGSGFSTDTQYF.

The genes are TRBV4-2 and TRBJ2-5, with unresolved D. The CDR3 runs to 14 residues. Germline values: CDR1 LGHNA, CDR2 YNFKEQ. Deletions cut 1 base from V and 1 base from J, with 7 bases between. In nucleotides, the CDR3 is TGTGCCAGCAGCCAAGGAGTTAGCCAAGAGACCCAGTACTTC. Its protein is CASSQGVSQETQYF.

The chain carries TRBV14 and TRBJ2-7, with D perhaps TRBD2 (6 bases). CDR3 length equals 15 residues. The germline V gene encodes CDR1 SGHDN and CDR2 FVKESK. V lost 2 bases to trimming and J lost 6 bases, with 17 bases between them. CDR3 coding DNA: TGTGCCAGCAGCCAATGGGAACTAGCCGGAGTCGAGCAGTACTTC. This translates into CASSQWELAGVEQYF.

The chain carries TRBV2 and TRBJ1-5, with 7 bases fitting TRBD1. The CDR3 extends over 16 amino acids. Germline V gives CDR1 SNHLY, CDR2 FYNNEI. V shed 4 bases, J shed 3 bases, and the junction held 9 bases outside the gene matches. The CDR3 here is CASSVRRDSYNQPQHF. The DNA for the CDR3 is TGTGCCAGCAGTGTCCGCCGGGACAGCTACAATCAGCCCCAGCATTTT.

The gene calls are TRBV12-3 or TRBV12-4 and TRBJ2-3; D might be TRBD2 (5 bases). With 6 bases removed from V and 7 bases from J, the gap between germline ends came to 11 bases. The CDR3 is 12 residues long. The CDR3 DNA sequence: TGTGCCAGCAGCTTGACCGGGAATACGCAGTATTTT. This encodes CASSLTGNTQYF.

Only one count was recorded for this clone. The chain carries TRBV3-1 (or the pseudogene TRBV3-2) and TRBJ2-5; tentative D call: TRBD1 (5 bases). The CDR3 runs to 13 residues. V dropped 3 bases and J dropped 3 bases, with 8 bases sitting between them. Germline assignment: CDR1 LGHDT and CDR2 YNNKEL (reference sequence). Here the CDR3 reads CASSQGREETQYF. The DNA for the CDR3 is TGTGCCAGCAGCCAGGGGCGAGAAGAGACCCAGTACTTC.

V usage is TRBV27 and J usage is TRBJ1-1; D might be TRBD1 (6 bases). There are 14 residues in the CDR3. Trimming shortened V by 2 bases and J by 3 bases, and 10 bases separated the two germline ends. Per the germline V gene, CDR1 is MNHEY and CDR2 is SMNVEV (reference sequence). The CDR3 loop is CASSLVPGDTEAFF. The CDR3 DNA reads TGTGCCAGCAGTTTAGTACCAGGGGACACTGAAGCTTTCTTT.

The gene calls are TRBV24-1 and TRBJ2-7, with D perhaps TRBD2 (7 bases). Trimming removed 1 base from V and 12 bases from J, with 21 bases in between. Per the germline V gene, CDR1 is KGHDR and CDR2 is SFDVKD. There are 15 residues in the CDR3. Here the CDR3 reads CATSDLGEGGAVGYF. The CDR3 DNA sequence: TGTGCCACCAGTGATTTAGGAGAGGGGGGGGCGGTTGGGTACTTC.

The chain combines TRBV5-1 with TRBJ2-7; 10 bases are shared with TRBD1. Trimming took 2 bases from V and 6 from J; bases not matched to a gene: 11. CDR1 and CDR2 from the germline V gene are SGHRS and YFSETQ. This CDR3 is 16 amino acids long. CDR3 loop: CASSFGTGELAGEQYF. The CDR3 nucleotides are TGCGCCAGCAGCTTCGGGACAGGGGAGCTAGCCGGCGAGCAGTACTTC.

The chain is built from TRBV12-3 or TRBV12-4 and TRBJ1-5; possible D gene TRBD1, 6 bases. Deletions cut 5 bases from V and 5 bases from J, with 7 bases between. This CDR3 region has 12 residues. CDR3 DNA sequence: TGTGCCAGCAGTCCAGGGGATCAGCCCCAGCATTTT. Residues: CASSPGDQPQHF.

The chain uses TRBV19 and TRBJ2-3; 12 positions match TRBD2. CDR3 size: 15 residues. V dropped 6 bases and J dropped 4; count of bases not matched to a gene: 5. Germline values: CDR1 LNHDA, CDR2 SQIVND (reference sequence). The CDR3 region has the DNA TGTGCCAGTAGCCCACGACTAGCGGGAGCAGATACGCAGTATTTT. It specifies CASSPRLAGADTQYF.

The chain couples TRBV18 to TRBJ1-5, with 7 bases matching TRBD1. J gave up 0 bases and V 6 bases, and 5 bases lay outside the gene matches. The CDR3 runs 15 residues. The germline V gene encodes CDR1 KGHSH and CDR2 LQKENI. CDR3 loop: CASSPTGSSNQPQHF. The DNA of the CDR3 is TGTGCCAGCTCCCCGACAGGGAGTAGCAATCAGCCCCAGCATTTT.

This chain joins TRBV12-5 and TRBJ1-1; no definite D call. Germline V gene data show CDR1 as LGHNT and CDR2 as FRNRAP. This CDR3 region has 14 residues. V was trimmed by 4 bases and J by 11 bases, leaving 20 bases between them. The CDR3 here is CASGSSGGVISAFF. The CDR3 bases are TGTGCTAGTGGTTCCTCCGGAGGAGTGATTTCGGCTTTCTTT.

The chain links TRBV7-2 to TRBJ1-5; the match to TRBD1 covers 7 bases. The length of the CDR3 is 16 residues. V was pared by 1 base and J by 0 bases, with 3 bases of the junction left unmatched. Per germline, CDR1 SGHTA and CDR2 FQGNSA. The CDR3 here is CASSLGTGNSNQPQHF. In DNA form, the CDR3 reads TGTGCCAGCAGCTTAGGGACAGGAAATAGCAATCAGCCCCAGCATTTT.

The CDR3 reads CSAPPQGSLETQYF. The CDR3 DNA follows: TGCAGCGCCCCTCCACAGGGGTCACTGGAGACCCAGTACTTC. The chain is built from TRBV29-1 and TRBJ2-5; 7 bases agree with TRBD1. CDR1 is SQVTM and CDR2 is ANQGSEA in the germline V gene. V dropped 7 bases and J dropped 5; count of bases not matched to a gene: 13. CDR3 length: 14 residues.

The CDR3 nucleotides read TGTGCCAGCACGGCTGGCGGGTTTAATTCACCCCTCCACTTT. It is translated as CASTAGGFNSPLHF. V usage is TRBV27 and J usage is TRBJ1-6, with no clear D. The germline V gene has CDR1 MNHEY and CDR2 SMNVEV (reference sequence). V was trimmed by 7 bases and J by 6 bases, leaving 13 bases between them. This CDR3 contains 14 residues.

This sequence joins TRBV6-5 and TRBJ2-1; perhaps TRBD1 as D (8 bases). The CDR3 totals 14 residues. Germline CDR1 MNHEY, CDR2 SVGAGI. V was pared by 5 bases and J by 9 bases, with 17 bases between. The CDR3 spells CASSNNRGGAEQFF. CDR3 bases: TGTGCCAGCAGTAACAACAGGGGGGGGGCTGAGCAGTTCTTC.

The rearrangement uses TRBV24-1 and TRBJ1-2; 8 bases match TRBD1. Per germline, CDR1 KGHDR and CDR2 SFDVKD. This CDR3 is 16 amino acids long. The ends lost 5 bases at V and 0 bases at J; junction bases unmatched: 7. CDR3 DNA sequence: TGTGCCACCAGTGCTAACGGACAGGGTGCTAACTATGGCTACACCTTC. It yields the protein CATSANGQGANYGYTF.

The V call is TRBV29-1, the J call TRBJ1-5; 9 bases agree with TRBD1. The CDR3 contains 15 residues. Germline lookup yields CDR1 SQVTM and CDR2 ANQGSEA. Trimming cost V 4 bases and J 6 bases; bases outside gene matches: 10. CDR3 DNA: TGCAGCGTTGGTGGGACAGGGACGCCAGGTCAGCCCCAGCATTTT. Residues: CSVGGTGTPGQPQHF.

V gene TRBV7-6 combines with J gene TRBJ2-5; 7 bases match TRBD2. The CDR3 has 15 amino acids. The germline V gene has CDR1 SGHVS and CDR2 FNYEAQ. J lost 2 bases, V lost 2 bases, and 5 bases had no gene match. The CDR3 DNA reads TGTGCCAGCAGCTTACTCGGGAGGAGACAAGAGACCCAGTACTTC. Translating it yields CASSLLGRRQETQYF.